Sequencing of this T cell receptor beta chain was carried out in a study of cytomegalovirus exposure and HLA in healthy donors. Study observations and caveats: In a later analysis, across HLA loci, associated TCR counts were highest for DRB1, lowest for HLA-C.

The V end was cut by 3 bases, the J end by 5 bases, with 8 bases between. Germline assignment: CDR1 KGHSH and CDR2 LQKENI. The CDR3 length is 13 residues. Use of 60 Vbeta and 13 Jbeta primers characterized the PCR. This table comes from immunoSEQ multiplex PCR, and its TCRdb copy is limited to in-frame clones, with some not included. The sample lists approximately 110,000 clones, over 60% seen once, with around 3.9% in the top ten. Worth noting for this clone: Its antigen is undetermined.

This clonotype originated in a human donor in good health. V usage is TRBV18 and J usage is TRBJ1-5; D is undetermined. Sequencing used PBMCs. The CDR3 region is CASSPEADQPQHF. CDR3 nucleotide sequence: TGTGCCAGCTCACCGGAGGCCGATCAGCCCCAGCATTTT.